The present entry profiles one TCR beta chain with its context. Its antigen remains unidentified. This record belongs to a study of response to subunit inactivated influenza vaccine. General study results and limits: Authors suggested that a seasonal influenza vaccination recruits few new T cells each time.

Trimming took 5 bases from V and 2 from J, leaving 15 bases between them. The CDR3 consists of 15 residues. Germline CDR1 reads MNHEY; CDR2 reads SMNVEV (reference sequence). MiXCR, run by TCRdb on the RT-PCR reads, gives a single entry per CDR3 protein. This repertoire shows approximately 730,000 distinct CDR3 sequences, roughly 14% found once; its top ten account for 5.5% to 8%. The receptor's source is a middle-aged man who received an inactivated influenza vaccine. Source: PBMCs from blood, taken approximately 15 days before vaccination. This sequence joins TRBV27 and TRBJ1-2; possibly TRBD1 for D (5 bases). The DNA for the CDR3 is TGTGCCAGCAGTCTCTACAGGACGTCCAACTATGGCTACACCTTC. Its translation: CASSLYRTSNYGYTF.